A selection of T cell receptor beta chains follows, all from one sample in a study of CD8 T cells in Susac syndrome. TCRdb re-derived calls from the immunoSEQ multiplex PCR reads in MiXCR, one entry per CDR3 protein. The sample holds roughly 250,000 distinct CDR3 sequences, 95% to 97% seen once. The source material was CD4+ T cells from PBMCs. These receptors were collected from a human donor with Susac syndrome. The CDR3 runs from the conserved cysteine through the conserved F or W. Fields, in order: V gene, J gene, clone size, D gene, CDR3 length, CDR3 DNA, CDR3 protein. A D gene is named only where the DNA matches it firmly. Clone size is not always given. Where it is, it says once, few, many or a class for expanded clones.

V: TRBV28
J: TRBJ1-2
size: -
D: -
length: 13
DNA: TGTGCCAGCAGACCAGGGGTCCTCTATGGCTACACCTTC
CDR3: CASRPGVLYGYTF

V: TRBV18
J: TRBJ2-3
size: -
D: -
length: 14
DNA: TGTGCCAGCTCAAGCTCCTACAGCACAGATACGCAGTATTTT
CDR3: CASSSSYSTDTQYF

V: TRBV27
J: TRBJ2-3
size: -
D: TRBD1
length: 19
DNA: TGTGCCAGCAGACCATTTGCGGATTACAGGGGTAGATTTGGAGATACGCAGTATTTT
CDR3: CASRPFADYRGRFGDTQYF

V: TRBV9
J: TRBJ2-1
size: -
D: TRBD2
length: 19
DNA: TGTGCCAGCAGCGTAGTTCGACTAGCGGGAGGCCACACCTACAATGAGCAGTTCTTC
CDR3: CASSVVRLAGGHTYNEQFF

V: TRBV11-2
J: TRBJ2-1
size: -
D: TRBD2
length: 15
DNA: TGTGCCAGCATCATGGCCCCGGGAGGGCCTGGGGAGCAGTTCTTC
CDR3: CASIMAPGGPGEQFF

V: TRBV29-1
J: TRBJ2-2
size: -
D: TRBD2
length: 13
DNA: TGCAGCGCGGGGGGATCGGACACCGGGGAGCTGTTTTTT
CDR3: CSAGGSDTGELFF

V: TRBV4-1
J: TRBJ1-5
size: -
D: TRBD1
length: 16
DNA: TGCGCCAGCAGCCAACGCGGGACAGGGGGGTATCAGCCCCAGCATTTT
CDR3: CASSQRGTGGYQPQHF

V: TRBV12-3/TRBV12-4
J: TRBJ2-7
size: -
D: TRBD2
length: 14
DNA: TGTGCCAGCAGTTTCGCTAGCGGCAACTACGAGCAGTACTTC
CDR3: CASSFASGNYEQYF

V: TRBV2
J: TRBJ2-5
size: -
D: TRBD2
length: 13
DNA: TGTGCCAGCATGGGGACTATCGTCGAGACCCAGTACTTC
CDR3: CASMGTIVETQYF

V: TRBV11-2
J: TRBJ2-1
size: once
D: -
length: 13
DNA: TGTGCCAGCAGCTCGCGGTGGGGAGATGAGCAGTTCTTC
CDR3: CASSSRWGDEQFF

V: TRBV12-3/TRBV12-4
J: TRBJ1-1
size: -
D: -
length: 13
DNA: TGTGCCAGCAGTACCGGACCCCTCGCGTCGGCTTTCTTT
CDR3: CASSTGPLASAFF

V: TRBV5-1
J: TRBJ2-7
size: -
D: TRBD2
length: 14
DNA: TGCGCCAGCAGCTTGACTAGCGTCTCCTACGAGCAGTACTTC
CDR3: CASSLTSVSYEQYF

V: TRBV5-1
J: TRBJ1-1
size: -
D: -
length: 14
DNA: TGCGCCAGCAGCCTTGACATACCGAACACTGAAGCTTTCTTT
CDR3: CASSLDIPNTEAFF

V: TRBV29-1
J: TRBJ1-1
size: -
D: -
length: 13
DNA: TGCAGCGTTGGGGCAGTACTGAACACTGAAGCTTTCTTT
CDR3: CSVGAVLNTEAFF

V: TRBV4-2
J: TRBJ2-3
size: -
D: TRBD2
length: 16
DNA: TGTGCCAGCAGCCGCGCTAGCGGTACTAGCACAGATACGCAGTATTTT
CDR3: CASSRASGTSTDTQYF

V: TRBV20-1
J: TRBJ1-2
size: -
D: TRBD1
length: 16
DNA: TGCAGTGCTAGAGTTCAAGGACAGGGAAGTGACTATGGCTACACCTTC
CDR3: CSARVQGQGSDYGYTF

V: TRBV29-1
J: TRBJ2-1
size: -
D: -
length: 14
DNA: TGCAGCGAGCTTAGACGGTCCTCCTACAATGAGCAGTTCTTC
CDR3: CSELRRSSYNEQFF

V: TRBV12-3/TRBV12-4
J: TRBJ2-4
size: -
D: -
length: 16
DNA: TGTGCCAGCAGTCCTTCACAGAGGATAGCCAAAAACATTCAGTACTTC
CDR3: CASSPSQRIAKNIQYF

V: TRBV6-6
J: TRBJ2-5
size: -
D: -
length: 12
DNA: TGTGCCAGCAGTGGGTCGACGACGACCCAGTACTTC
CDR3: CASSGSTTTQYF

V: TRBV11-2
J: TRBJ2-1
size: -
D: -
length: 15
DNA: TGTGCCAGCAGCCCAAGCGTAAGCTCCTACAATGAGCAGTTCTTC
CDR3: CASSPSVSSYNEQFF

V: TRBV11-2
J: TRBJ2-2
size: -
D: -
length: 14
DNA: TGTGCCAGCAGCTTTGACTTATTCACCGGGGAGCTGTTTTTT
CDR3: CASSFDLFTGELFF

V: TRBV29-1
J: TRBJ2-1
size: -
D: TRBD1
length: 14
DNA: TGCAGCGGAAATGCCGGGACAGCCTACAATGAGCAGTTCTTC
CDR3: CSGNAGTAYNEQFF

V: TRBV29-1
J: TRBJ1-1
size: -
D: -
length: 11
DNA: TGCAGCGCGGACACGAACACTGAAGCTTTCTTT
CDR3: CSADTNTEAFF

V: TRBV5-1
J: TRBJ1-1
size: -
D: -
length: 14
DNA: TGCGCCAGCAGCCGACAGGCGATGAACACTGAAGCTTTCTTT
CDR3: CASSRQAMNTEAFF

V: TRBV5-6
J: TRBJ2-3
size: few
D: -
length: 14
DNA: TGTGCCAGCAGCTTGGTGGGTAGGGAAGATACGCAGTATTTT
CDR3: CASSLVGREDTQYF

V: TRBV9
J: TRBJ2-1
size: -
D: TRBD2
length: 15
DNA: TGTGCCAGCAGCGTCGGGACTAGCGATTACAATGAGCAGTTCTTC
CDR3: CASSVGTSDYNEQFF

V: TRBV7-8
J: TRBJ2-3
size: -
D: TRBD2
length: 18
DNA: TGTGCCAGCAGCCCATCACTCCGGACTAGCGGGAGAAAGGATACGCAGTATTTT
CDR3: CASSPSLRTSGRKDTQYF

V: TRBV27
J: TRBJ2-5
size: -
D: TRBD1
length: 15
DNA: TGTGCCAGCAGTCCGGGGACAGGGGCTGTAGAGACCCAGTACTTC
CDR3: CASSPGTGAVETQYF

V: TRBV19
J: TRBJ2-1
size: -
D: -
length: 14
DNA: TGTGCCTCAAAGGGGGACCCTCGGCCTCTTGAGCAGTTCTTC
CDR3: CASKGDPRPLEQFF

V: TRBV24-1
J: TRBJ1-2
size: -
D: TRBD1
length: 14
DNA: TGTGCCACCAGTGAGCCCGACAGGGCCTATGGCTACACCTTC
CDR3: CATSEPDRAYGYTF

V: TRBV28
J: TRBJ1-1
size: once
D: -
length: 12
DNA: TGTGCCAGCTTACAGGGTTCCACTGAAGCTTTCTTT
CDR3: CASLQGSTEAFF

V: TRBV27
J: TRBJ1-1
size: -
D: -
length: 13
DNA: TGTGCCAGCAGTTGGACGGGCCGGGGGAAAGCTTTCTTT
CDR3: CASSWTGRGKAFF

V: TRBV6-6
J: TRBJ2-1
size: -
D: TRBD1
length: 15
DNA: TGTGCCACACGACCCGGGACAGGGGATATGGTTGAGCAGTTCTTC
CDR3: CATRPGTGDMVEQFF

V: TRBV12-3/TRBV12-4
J: TRBJ1-5
size: -
D: TRBD1
length: 14
DNA: TGTGCCAGCAGTGGGACAGGGGCTCATCAGCCCCAGCATTTT
CDR3: CASSGTGAHQPQHF

V: TRBV20-1
J: TRBJ1-1
size: once
D: -
length: 13
DNA: TGCAGTGCTCGTTGGACCGCGGGCCTCGGAGCTTTCTTT
CDR3: CSARWTAGLGAFF

V: TRBV11-3
J: TRBJ2-3
size: few
D: -
length: 13
DNA: TGTGCCAGCAGCACCTTAGGATCAAATACGCAGTATTTT
CDR3: CASSTLGSNTQYF

V: TRBV6-5
J: TRBJ1-2
size: -
D: -
length: 14
DNA: TGTGCCAGCAGTTACTCGAGTTTTATGTATGGCTACACCTTC
CDR3: CASSYSSFMYGYTF

V: TRBV12-3/TRBV12-4
J: TRBJ1-5
size: once
D: -
length: 15
DNA: TGTGCCAGCAGGATGTCCACAGGGAGCAATCAGCCCCAGCATTTT
CDR3: CASRMSTGSNQPQHF

V: TRBV15
J: TRBJ2-7
size: -
D: -
length: 12
DNA: TGTGCCACCAGCCCGGGTCGGACCGAGCAGTACTTC
CDR3: CATSPGRTEQYF

V: TRBV15
J: TRBJ1-2
size: -
D: -
length: 13
DNA: TGTGCCACCACTAAGGTCCTATCGGTTGGCTACACCTTC
CDR3: CATTKVLSVGYTF

V: TRBV6-5
J: TRBJ2-7
size: -
D: -
length: 12
DNA: TGTGCCAGCAGTCCCAGGCCCAACGAGCAGTACTTC
CDR3: CASSPRPNEQYF

V: TRBV5-1
J: TRBJ2-7
size: -
D: TRBD2
length: 14
DNA: TGCGCCAGCAGCTTCGGACTAGCGGGAGGCGAGCAGTACTTC
CDR3: CASSFGLAGGEQYF

V: TRBV30
J: TRBJ1-1
size: -
D: -
length: 11
DNA: TGTGCAGGGAGGCCTAACACTGAAGCTTTCTTT
CDR3: CAGRPNTEAFF

V: TRBV7-7
J: TRBJ2-2
size: -
D: TRBD1
length: 16
DNA: TGTGCTAGCAGCCCAGGACAGGGGATGAACACCGGGGAGCTGTTTTTT
CDR3: CASSPGQGMNTGELFF

V: TRBV9
J: TRBJ2-1
size: -
D: -
length: 16
DNA: TGTGCCAGCAGCGTAGGGCGGGACTCCTCCTACAATGAGCAGTTCTTC
CDR3: CASSVGRDSSYNEQFF

V: TRBV9
J: TRBJ1-2
size: once
D: -
length: 14
DNA: TGTGCCAGCAGCGTAGCCCAGGGAGACTATGGCTACACCTTC
CDR3: CASSVAQGDYGYTF

V: TRBV5-1
J: TRBJ2-7
size: -
D: TRBD1
length: 14
DNA: TGCGCCACCGCCCGAGGACAGGGTCCGTACGAGCAGTACTTC
CDR3: CATARGQGPYEQYF

V: TRBV19
J: TRBJ2-3
size: once
D: TRBD1
length: 13
DNA: TGTGCCAGTGGGAACAGGGGCGGAGATACGCAGTATTTT
CDR3: CASGNRGGDTQYF

V: TRBV20-1
J: TRBJ2-3
size: -
D: -
length: 11
DNA: TGCAGTGCTATCCAGGCCTTTACGCAGTATTTT
CDR3: CSAIQAFTQYF

V: TRBV3-1
J: TRBJ2-1
size: -
D: -
length: 16
DNA: TGTGCCAGCAGCCAAGTTTTCTGGCAGACCCGGGATGAGCAGTTCTTC
CDR3: CASSQVFWQTRDEQFF